This T cell receptor (beta chain) is drawn from a study of tumor-infiltrating lymphocytes in primary liver carcinoma. About the research overall: The patients included men and women who were aged 30 to 69 years. The number of productive TCRbeta reads per sample ranged from roughly 3.5 to 7.13 million and was similar across tissue types. General study results and limits: Tumor specimens were characterized by a significantly higher top-250-clone fraction than blood (p = 0.039).

Per the germline V gene, CDR1 is MDHEN and CDR2 is SYDVKM. V lost 7 bases to trimming and J lost 3 bases; unmatched junction nucleotides: 8. The CDR3 totals 15 residues. TCR beta cDNA was prepared out of about 510 ng total RNA by means of a constant-region primer. Three rounds of nested multiplex PCR with slightly modified ARM-PCR produced TCR beta libraries. Primers for the first two PCR rounds were TRBV1-TRBV30 forward primers and a C-beta reverse primer (approximately 9 cycles per round). TCRdb passed the multiplex PCR reads through MiXCR, listing each CDR3 protein once. The table shows 300,000 to 400,000 distinct CDR3 sequences, with approximately 60% occurring only once. In its sample, this clonotype was seen a few times. Its specificity is unknown. Unsorted whole blood supplied the RNA, and germline DNA was extracted too.

This clonotype was obtained from a man aged 40-49 years with primary liver carcinoma and hepatitis B virus infection. The chain is built from TRBV28 and TRBJ2-7; 11 bases fit TRBD2. Sequences were obtained from peripheral blood. The CDR3 DNA is TGTGCCAGCAACGGTAGCGGGGGGGCCGTCTACGAGCAGTACTTC. It codes for CASNGSGGAVYEQYF.